This T cell receptor (beta chain) was sequenced during a study of blood T cell repertoires in COVID-19 (dated by TCRdb to about 2020). As for the study more broadly: Samples from collaborators originated in the United States, Italy and Spain and spanned both the acute and convalescent phases of COVID-19. The repertoires were made available in a free public database intended to serve as a resource for research on the immune response to SARS-CoV-2. Where available, HLA class I and class II types were obtained from metadata supplied by the sample provider rather than from assay-based typing. The prospective study material was composed of cDNA or gDNA derived from T cells, B-cell-depleted T cells, or PBMCs. Deeply sampled blood TCRbeta repertoires from subjects exposed to, actively infected with, or recovered from COVID-19 were included in the dataset. Sample metadata almost always included a de-identified subject ID, COVID-19 status, age in years and sex. Samples were obtained from the ongoing ImmuneRACE study (first 160 participants) and from some 1,300 subjects provided by 6 global collaborators.

Whole blood was collected in K2EDTA tubes by collaborating institutions according to the institutions' own protocols. For TCRbeta analysis, collaborators shipped samples as frozen whole blood, isolated PBMCs, or DNA extracted from either of those sample types. In the case of this clone: Its target antigen remains unknown. Per-base qualities were not stored, and no clone one base away is much larger.

The immunoSEQ Assay, a bias-controlled multiplex PCR, was used to amplify TCRbeta CDR3 regions from genomic DNA. As for the authors' bioinformatics: Within the assay, amplification of reference gene primers was used to estimate how many nucleated cells each sample contained. Sequence reads were collapsed and filtered to measure the absolute abundance of every unique TCRbeta CDR3 rearrangement. For each sample, productive Simpson clonality was calculated as the square root of Simpson's diversity index across productive rearrangements. TCRdb carries this immuneACCESS record with in-frame sequences only. Its versions omit some clonotypes, under half of them owing to an unresolved V gene in the studies checked, with the rest unexplained. The V and J calls and clone size come from that table; D and trimming were worked out from the DNA. Within this sample are 80,000 to 100,000 clones, with 75% to 90% of them counted one time only. The ten largest make up about 1.5% of the sample.

General findings and caveats noted by the study authors: The quantity of clinical and demographic metadata differed by source and by participant and was supplied without curation.

From the germline V gene, CDR1 is ENHRY and CDR2 is SYGVKD. There are 18 amino acids in the CDR3, from cysteine to phenylalanine inclusive. The CDR3 DNA has 54 bases and is translated from base 1. After removal of 3 bases from V and 0 bases from J, the junction retains 10 bases not matched to a gene. The chain is assembled from TRBV10-3 and TRBJ1-5; 8 of the junction bases match TRBD1. The specimen sequenced was peripheral blood. The sequence was collected from a human donor with active COVID-19. The donor label of this sample is uncertain. The DNA sequence is TGTGCCATCAGTGATAACGGACAGGGCTTCCTTAGCAATCAGCCCCAGCATTTT. Protein translation: CAISDNGQGFLSNQPQHF.